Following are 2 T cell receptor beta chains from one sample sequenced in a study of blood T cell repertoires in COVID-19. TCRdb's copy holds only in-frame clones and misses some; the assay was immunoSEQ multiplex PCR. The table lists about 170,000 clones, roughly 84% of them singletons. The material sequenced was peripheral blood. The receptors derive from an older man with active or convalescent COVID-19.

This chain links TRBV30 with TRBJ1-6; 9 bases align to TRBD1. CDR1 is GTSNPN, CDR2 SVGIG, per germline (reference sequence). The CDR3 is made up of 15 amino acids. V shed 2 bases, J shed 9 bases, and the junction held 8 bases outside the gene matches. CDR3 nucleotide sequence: TGTGCCTGGAGTCCCCCGGACAGGGGAGGTTCACCCCTCCACTTT. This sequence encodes CAWSPPDRGGSPLHF. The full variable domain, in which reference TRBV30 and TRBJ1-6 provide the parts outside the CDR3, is SQTIHQWPATLVQPVGSPLSLECTVEGTSNPNLYWYRQAAGRGLQLLFYSVGIGQISSEVPQNLSASRPQDRQFILSSKKLLLSDSGFYLCAWSPPDRGGSPLHFGNGTRLTVT.

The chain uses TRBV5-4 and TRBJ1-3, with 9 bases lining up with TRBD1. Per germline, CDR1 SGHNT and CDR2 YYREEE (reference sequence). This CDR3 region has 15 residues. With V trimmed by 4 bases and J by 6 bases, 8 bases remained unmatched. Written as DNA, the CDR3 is TGTGCCAGCAGCAGGGGACAGGGAGGGGAAAACACCATATATTTT. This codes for CASSRGQGGENTIYF.